This entry is about one T cell receptor (beta chain). Germline values: CDR1 MNHNY, CDR2 SVGAGI (reference sequence). Trimming left V 0 bases short and J 8 bases short, with 11 bases between. The CDR3 is 15 residues long. The data belong to a study of blood T cell repertoires in COVID-19. About the research overall: Samples taken during acute and convalescent COVID-19 were collected in the United States, Italy and Spain.

Original methodology: Amplification of reference gene primers provided the estimated nucleated cell counts. Data came from immunoSEQ multiplex PCR; TCRdb stores just in-frame clones and leaves some out. V and J calls and clone size follow that table, whereas D and trimming were derived from the DNA. The data hold about 150,000 clones, with roughly 88% observed a single time. The material sequenced was peripheral blood. The chain links TRBV6-6 to TRBJ1-6; no clear D. This receptor was identified in a man aged 60-69 years with COVID-19, enrolled during active disease. CDR3 residues: CASSYSFGFDSPLHF. The CDR3 coding sequence is TGTGCCAGCAGTTACTCGTTCGGGTTCGATTCACCCCTCCACTTT.